This T cell receptor beta chain was captured by sequencing in a study of T cells in Graves' hyperthyroidism and ophthalmopathy. Across the whole study: Blood from the periphery was taken at initial diagnosis, before any treatment.

Amplification yielded TCR beta CDR3 regions, with RNA transcripts as the source. In the first-round RT-PCR of the TCR CDR3, the HTBI primer set was used. TCRdb analysed the multiplex PCR reads with MiXCR anew, one entry per CDR3 protein. The sample consists of about 520,000 distinct CDR3 sequences, around 24% of them appearing once. Ophthalmopathy patients all had a Clinical Activity Score of at least 3, a NOSPECS grade of at least 4 and disease under 3 months old. The PBMCs studied were ones that came from roughly 11 ml fresh peripheral blood. The CDR3 runs 13 residues. The germline V gene has CDR1 MNHEY and CDR2 SVGAGI. V was clipped by 6 bases and J by 3 bases; unmatched bases: 4.

This receptor was taken from a woman under 40 with Graves' ophthalmopathy. The chain is built from TRBV6-5 and TRBJ2-7, with 8 bases that match TRBD1. Sequenced sample: blood. The CDR3 loop reads CASSYRGDYEQYF. Written as DNA, the CDR3 is TGTGCCAGCAGCTACAGGGGGGACTACGAGCAGTACTTC.